This is a list of T cell receptor beta chains from one sample in a study of Ad26.COV2.S vaccination and SARS-CoV-2 variants. TCRdb keeps only in-frame clones here, not all; method: immunoSEQ multiplex PCR. The sample holds hundreds of thousands of clones, around nine tenths seen once. Source: peripheral blood, taken in a trial of Ad26.COV2.S vaccine versus placebo. The receptors come from a person aged 18 to 59 who received the Ad26.COV2.S COVID-19 vaccine or a placebo. Each CDR3 is given with its conserved first and last residue. D genes are given only for firm matches. Clone size is not always given. Where it is, it says once, few, many or a class for expanded clones.

D	V	J	size	CDR3	DNA
TRBD1	TRBV9	TRBJ2-5	NA	CASSTPGTGGVKTQYF	TGTGCCAGCAGCACCCCCGGGACAGGGGGCGTGAAGACCCAGTACTTC
TRBD1	TRBV6-5	TRBJ1-1	once	CASSYSMTGGTEAFF	TGTGCCAGCAGTTACTCGATGACAGGGGGCACTGAAGCTTTCTTT
TRBD2	TRBV27	TRBJ2-7	NA	CASSLRESPAGGHYEQYF	TGTGCCAGCAGTTTGAGAGAGTCCCCAGCGGGAGGTCACTACGAGCAGTACTTC
NA	TRBV19	TRBJ2-1	NA	CASSIIGTPNYHNEQFF	TGTGCCAGTAGTATTATTGGGACACCGAATTATCACAATGAGCAGTTCTTC
NA	TRBV19	TRBJ1-4	NA	CASSTLNRLLFF	TGTGCCAGTAGTACTCTCAACAGGCTTCTGTTTTTT
TRBD2	TRBV2	TRBJ2-1	NA	CASRRLAGGNEQFF	TGTGCCAGCAGACGGCTAGCGGGAGGCAATGAGCAGTTCTTC
NA	TRBV12-3/TRBV12-4	TRBJ2-5	NA	CASSSLGETQYF	TGTGCCAGCAGTTCCCTCGGTGAGACCCAGTACTTC
NA	TRBV3-1/TRBV3-2	TRBJ1-3	NA	CASSYGVTSGNTIYF	TGTGCCAGCAGCTACGGTGTGACGTCCGGAAACACCATATATTTT
TRBD2	TRBV19	TRBJ2-3	NA	CASRKPSGATDTQYF	TGTGCCAGTAGAAAACCTAGCGGGGCAACAGATACGCAGTATTTT
NA	TRBV7-8	TRBJ1-2	NA	CASSPQGMGGYTF	TGTGCCAGCAGCCCTCAGGGGATGGGAGGCTACACCTTC
TRBD1	TRBV6-1	TRBJ1-2	NA	CASSEGQGTNGYTF	TGTGCCAGCAGTGAGGGACAGGGCACTAACGGCTACACCTTC
NA	TRBV4-3	TRBJ2-5	NA	CASSQATGVETQYF	TGCGCCAGCAGCCAAGCGACGGGGGTAGAGACCCAGTACTTC
NA	TRBV7-9	TRBJ2-2	NA	CASSLGVSGELFF	TGTGCCAGCAGCTTAGGGGTGAGCGGGGAGCTGTTTTTT
NA	TRBV5-6	TRBJ2-7	NA	CASSFRAPNSYEQYF	TGTGCCAGCAGCTTTCGGGCACCAAACTCCTACGAGCAGTACTTC
NA	TRBV7-8	TRBJ1-5	NA	CASSIESGYSNQPQHF	TGTGCCAGCAGCATAGAATCGGGGTATAGCAATCAGCCCCAGCATTTT
NA	TRBV28	TRBJ1-2	NA	CASSHQGFYGYTF	TGTGCCAGCAGCCACCAGGGATTTTATGGCTACACCTTC
NA	TRBV27	TRBJ1-4	NA	CASSLYGGRGDEKLFF	TGTGCCAGCAGTTTATATGGGGGGCGCGGGGATGAAAAACTGTTTTTT
NA	TRBV21-1	TRBJ2-7	NA	CASSTRVLTYEQYF	TGTGCCAGCAGCACCCGGGTCCTAACCTACGAGCAGTACTTC
TRBD1	TRBV5-4	TRBJ2-5	NA	CASSLGDRGVQYF	TGTGCCAGCAGCTTAGGAGACAGGGGGGTCCAGTACTTC
TRBD1	TRBV4-3	TRBJ1-5	NA	CASSQVAGTGYSNQPQHF	TGCGCCAGCAGCCAAGTTGCAGGGACAGGATATAGCAATCAGCCCCAGCATTTT
NA	TRBV2	TRBJ2-1	NA	CASSEALGRGEPQFF	TGTGCCAGCAGTGAAGCGCTTGGCAGGGGCGAACCGCAGTTCTTC
NA	TRBV2	TRBJ2-3	NA	CASSLLAFATDTQYF	TGTGCCAGCAGTCTCCTAGCGTTTGCCACAGATACGCAGTATTTT
NA	TRBV3-1/TRBV3-2	TRBJ2-7	NA	CASRLEPYEQYF	TGTGCCAGCAGGCTTGAACCCTACGAGCAGTACTTC
NA	TRBV28	TRBJ1-1	NA	CASTPGGANTEAFF	TGTGCCAGCACTCCCGGGGGAGCGAACACTGAAGCTTTCTTT